The clone carrying this T cell receptor (beta chain) was detected only once. The data are from a study of blood T cell repertoires in COVID-19. Overall study context: The samples span acute and convalescent COVID-19 from the United States, Italy and Spain. From T cells, B-cell-depleted T cells, or PBMCs came the material, which was cDNA or gDNA.

The CDR3 has 13 amino acids. Germline V gene data show CDR1 as MNHEY and CDR2 as SMNVEV (reference sequence). V trimming: 5 bases; J trimming: 3 bases; junction bases outside the gene matches: 2. Original data processing: Reference gene primers were amplified, and this amplification served to estimate nucleated cell counts. This table comes from immunoSEQ multiplex PCR, and its TCRdb copy is limited to in-frame clones, with some not included. The V and J calls and clone size come from that table; D and trimming were worked out from the DNA. The sample lists 150,000 to 200,000 clones; about 88% were seen once.

The specimen sequenced was peripheral blood. The sequence came from a man aged 65 to 79 with active or convalescent COVID-19. The rearrangement joins TRBV27 to TRBJ2-5; 8 positions match TRBD1. CDR3 DNA sequence: TGTGCCAGCAGTATGACAGGGGAAGAGACCCAGTACTTC. It specifies CASSMTGEETQYF.